One TCR beta chain is described in this entry. This CDR3 spans 12 amino acids. Per the germline V gene, CDR1 is SQVTM and CDR2 is ANQGSEA. V lost 4 bases to trimming and J lost 5 bases, with 12 bases between them. The sample comes from a study of OX40 agonist ivuxolimab in advanced cancers. Data came from immunoSEQ multiplex PCR; TCRdb stores just in-frame clones and leaves some out. Among about 34,000 clones listed, about four fifths were seen once. The receptor was derived from an adult with an advanced solid tumor such as melanoma, head and neck, liver or kidney cancer. This chain joins TRBV29-1 and TRBJ2-7; no definite D call. Here the sequenced sample was CD4+ or CD8+ T cells sorted from blood, taken in a trial of the OX40 agonist ivuxolimab. In DNA, the CDR3 is TGCAGCGTTGCCCTGTCTCCCCACGAGCAGTACTTC. Protein product: CSVALSPHEQYF.